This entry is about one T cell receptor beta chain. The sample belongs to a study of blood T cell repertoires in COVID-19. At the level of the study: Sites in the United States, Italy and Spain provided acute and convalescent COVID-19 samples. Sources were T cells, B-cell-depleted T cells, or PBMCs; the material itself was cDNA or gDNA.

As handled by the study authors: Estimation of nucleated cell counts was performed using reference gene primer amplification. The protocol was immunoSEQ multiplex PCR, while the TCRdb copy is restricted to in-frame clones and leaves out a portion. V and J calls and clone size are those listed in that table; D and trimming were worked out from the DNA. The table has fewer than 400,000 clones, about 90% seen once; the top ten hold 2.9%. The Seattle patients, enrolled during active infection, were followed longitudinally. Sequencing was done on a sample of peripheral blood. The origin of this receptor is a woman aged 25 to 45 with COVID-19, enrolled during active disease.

The CDR3 loop reads CASSLEFSGNTIYF. As DNA, the CDR3 is TGTGCCAGCAGCTTGGAGTTCTCTGGAAACACCATATATTTT. V is TRBV7-9 and J is TRBJ1-3, with D uncertain. V was trimmed by 3 bases and J by 0 bases, leaving 6 bases between them. The CDR3 is 14 residues long. Germline assignment: CDR1 SEHNR and CDR2 FQNEAQ (reference sequence).